The 22 T cell receptor beta chains below were found in one sample sequenced in a study of OX40 agonist ivuxolimab in advanced cancers. The method behind the library was the immunoSEQ multiplex PCR assay. Entries here come from immuneACCESS through TCRdb and include only in-frame sequences with V and J called. Some clones fail to appear in such tables; in the studies checked, an unresolved V gene covers under half of the shortfall, and the cause of the remainder is unknown. For this sample there are approximately 30,000 clones; approximately 80% appear just once. About 1.3% of the sample is held by the ten biggest clonotypes. The sample here was CD4+ or CD8+ T cells sorted from blood, taken in a trial of the OX40 agonist ivuxolimab. These receptors originate from an adult with an advanced solid tumor such as melanoma, head and neck, liver or kidney cancer.

This clone is a singleton in its sample. The chain carries TRBV19 and TRBJ1-1, with D hard to call. This CDR3 comprises 14 residues. Trimming stripped 6 bases from V and 7 bases from J, with 18 bases between. Germline V CDR1 and CDR2: LNHDA, SQIVND (reference sequence). Written as DNA, the CDR3 is TGTGCCAGTAGAAGAGGAGAGAGTTTCCGTGAAGCTTTCTTT. Amino acid sequence: CASRRGESFREAFF.

This chain links TRBV5-1 with TRBJ2-1, with unresolved D. V shed 0 bases and J shed 6 bases, with 16 bases lying between them. Germline CDR1 SGHRS, CDR2 YFSETQ. The CDR3 loop spans 16 amino acids. As DNA, the CDR3 is TGCGCCAGCAGCTTGGGGCCGAACGTAGGAGTCAATGAGCAGTTCTTC. It codes for CASSLGPNVGVNEQFF.

The chain couples TRBV4-3 to TRBJ1-2; TRBD1 matches at 7 bases. Germline loops: CDR1 LGHNA, CDR2 YSLEER. This CDR3 region has 14 residues. V shed 2 bases, J shed 4 bases, and the junction held 4 bases outside the gene matches. CDR3 region: CASSQPGQLYGYTF. The DNA for the CDR3 is TGCGCCAGCAGCCAACCGGGACAGCTCTATGGCTACACCTTC.

This clone was picked up a small number of times. The chain has TRBV15 and TRBJ2-5; 11 positions agree with TRBD2. The junction had 6 bases not matched to a gene; V was cut back by 1 base and J by 5 bases. Germline lookup yields CDR1 LNHNV and CDR2 YYDKDF (reference sequence). The CDR3 covers 16 residues. CDR3 coding DNA: TGTGCCACCAGCAGAGTACTAGCGGGAGCCTTGGAGACCCAGTACTTC. Translated, it gives CATSRVLAGALETQYF.

The chain employs TRBV11-3 and TRBJ2-3; D is unresolved. Germline values: CDR1 SGHNT, CDR2 YENEEA. This CDR3 comprises 12 residues. V dropped 0 bases and J dropped 4 bases, with 2 bases sitting between them. CDR3 protein: CASSLEADTQYF. CDR3 nucleotide sequence: TGTGCCAGCAGCTTAGAGGCAGATACGCAGTATTTT.

CDR3 protein: CASSEAGSVKAFF. In nucleotides, the CDR3 is TGTGCCAGCAGTGAAGCAGGGTCCGTCAAAGCTTTCTTT. The chain combines TRBV2 with TRBJ1-1; D unresolved. The V and J ends lost 0 bases and 9 bases respectively, with 11 bases between them. CDR3 length: 13 residues. The germline gives CDR1 SNHLY, CDR2 FYNNEI.

This chain connects TRBV19 to TRBJ1-1, with D maybe TRBD1 (5 bases). The CDR3 spans 13 residues. V lost 4 bases, J lost 4 bases, and 10 bases lay in between. Germline V gives CDR1 LNHDA, CDR2 SQIVND (reference sequence). DNA for the CDR3: TGTGCCAGTAGTACGCAGGGTTCCACTGAAGCTTTCTTT. Its protein is CASSTQGSTEAFF.

This chain links TRBV27 with TRBJ2-3, with D perhaps matching TRBD2 (7 bases). The V and J ends lost 11 bases and 3 bases respectively, with 15 bases between them. CDR3 length: 13 amino acids. Germline CDR1 is MNHEY and CDR2 is SMNVEV (reference sequence). The CDR3 protein is CAPGEGGTDTQYF. The DNA for the CDR3 is TGTGCCCCTGGAGAGGGGGGGACAGATACGCAGTATTTT.

Remarks on this clone: A junction boundary mismatches the germline segment, possibly from a read error. This chain links TRBV20-1 with TRBJ2-3; D is perhaps TRBD2 (5 bases). The CDR3 runs 9 residues. Germline CDR1 reads DFQATT; CDR2 reads SNEGSKA (reference sequence). This chain's CDR3 is CSVRNRGHF. CDR3 DNA sequence: TGCAGTGTTAGAAATCGGGGTCACTTT.

V usage is TRBV7-8 and J usage is TRBJ1-2; possible D gene TRBD1, 5 bases. The V gene lost 4 bases and the J gene lost 5 bases, with 17 bases spanning the gap. CDR1 and CDR2 (germline): SGHVS, FQNEAQ. This CDR3 contains 15 residues. In DNA, the CDR3 is TGTGCCAGCAGCTCCGGGTGGGCAGGGCCGTATGGCTACACCTTC. This gives the protein CASSSGWAGPYGYTF.

The chain has TRBV7-2 and TRBJ2-1; no clear D gene. The CDR3 consists of 13 residues. Trimming cost V 2 bases and J 1 base, with 3 bases left between them. Per the germline V gene, CDR1 is SGHTA and CDR2 is FQGNSA. The CDR3 nucleotides read TGTGCCAGCAGCTTACGGTCCTACAATGAGCAGTTCTTC. Translating it yields CASSLRSYNEQFF. Based on the CDR3 plus reference TRBV7-2 and TRBJ2-1, the full variable domain is GAGVSQSPSNKVTEKGKDVELRCDPISGHTALYWYRQSLGQGLEFLIYFQGNSAPDKSGLPSDRFSAERTGGSVSTLTIQRTQQEDSAVYLCASSLRSYNEQFFGPGTRLTVL.

The chain has TRBV27 and TRBJ2-7, with a weak D call TRBD2 (6 bases). The germline V gene has CDR1 MNHEY and CDR2 SMNVEV (reference sequence). The length of the CDR3 is 16 residues. V dropped 3 bases and J dropped 0 bases, with 15 bases sitting between them. The CDR3 region has the DNA TGTGCCAGCAGTTTGTCGGGACTCAGTTTCTCCTACGAGCAGTACTTC. Its protein is CASSLSGLSFSYEQYF.

The chain recombines TRBV5-8 with TRBJ1-2, with D possibly TRBD1 on 5 matching bases. Germline loops: CDR1 SGHTS, CDR2 YDEGEE. The CDR3 runs 16 residues. V was clipped by 0 bases and J by 3 bases, with 15 bases between them. CDR3 nucleotides: TGTGCCAGCAGCTTGGCTGGACAAATGCGATACTATGGCTACACCTTC. It codes for CASSLAGQMRYYGYTF.

The chain recombines TRBV30 with TRBJ1-5; weak D call: TRBD1 (5 bases). Germline lookup yields CDR1 GTSNPN and CDR2 SVGIG (reference sequence). The CDR3 has 15 amino acids. V dropped 2 bases and J dropped 5 bases, with 16 bases sitting between them. The CDR3 spells CAWSTPGGGYQPQHF. Here the CDR3 DNA reads TGTGCCTGGAGTACCCCCGGGGGGGGGTATCAGCCCCAGCATTTT.

This clone was counted only a few times. The CDR3 reads CAISEGQGEHGYTF. The CDR3 region has the DNA TGTGCCATCAGTGAAGGACAGGGTGAGCATGGCTACACCTTC. The chain is built from TRBV10-3 and TRBJ1-2, with TRBD1 matching over 8 bases. J was trimmed by 6 bases and V by 3 bases; bases with no gene match: 6. This CDR3 spans 14 amino acids. Germline V gene data show CDR1 as ENHRY and CDR2 as SYGVKD.

The chain joins TRBV19 to TRBJ1-2; D call uncertain. The CDR3 sequence is 11 residues long. Germline V gene data show CDR1 as LNHDA and CDR2 as SQIVND (reference sequence). Trimming cost V 7 bases and J 3 bases, with 6 bases left between them. The CDR3 loop is CASTTYYGYTF. The CDR3 DNA reads as TGTGCCAGTACAACCTACTATGGCTACACCTTC.

This rearrangement joins TRBV6-1 to TRBJ1-3; D unclear. CDR1 is MNHNS, CDR2 SASEGT, per germline. This CDR3 is built from 15 residues. The V end lost 5 bases, the J end lost 3 bases, and 14 bases lay between the germline ends. The CDR3 sequence is CASSPGPRNGNTIYF. Here the CDR3 DNA reads TGTGCCAGCAGTCCGGGCCCAAGAAATGGAAACACCATATATTTT.

The J gene is TRBJ1-1, the V gene TRBV7-2; D unclear. V was cut by 1 base and J by 6 bases, with 9 bases left in between. The CDR3 consists of 13 residues. In germline, CDR1 is SGHTA, CDR2 FQGNSA. The CDR3 protein is CASSLDGRSEAFF. The CDR3 DNA follows: TGTGCCAGCAGCTTAGATGGAAGATCTGAAGCTTTCTTT.

The rearrangement joins TRBV29-1 to TRBJ2-7; D possibly uses TRBD1 or TRBD2 (5 bases each). The length of the CDR3 is 13 residues. The germline CDR1 and CDR2 sequences are SQVTM and ANQGSEA. Between the trimmed V and J ends, which lost 7 bases and 2 bases, there was a span of 15 bases. The CDR3 region is CSASRDDTYEQYF. DNA of the CDR3: TGCAGCGCCTCCCGGGACGACACCTACGAGCAGTACTTC.

This chain links TRBV2 with TRBJ2-2, with D perhaps matching TRBD2 (6 bases). This CDR3 contains 14 residues. The germline V and J ends were trimmed by 8 bases and 6 bases, with 16 bases remaining between them. Looked up from germline, CDR1 is SNHLY and CDR2 is FYNNEI. The CDR3 loop is CASLKEGRAGELFF. The CDR3 DNA reads TGTGCCAGCCTAAAGGAGGGTAGAGCCGGGGAGCTGTTTTTT.

This chain joins TRBV10-3 and TRBJ2-1; the D is unclear. The CDR3 has 12 amino acids. Germline V gives CDR1 ENHRY, CDR2 SYGVKD. Trimming pared 4 bases from V and 2 bases from J, leaving 3 bases between. CDR3 amino acids: CAISGPYNEQFF. The CDR3 DNA reads TGTGCCATCAGTGGACCCTACAATGAGCAGTTCTTC.

This clone is deemed medium-sized. The chain couples TRBV9 to TRBJ1-1, with 11 bases fitting TRBD1. J was trimmed by 5 bases and V by 3 bases; bases with no gene match: 6. There are 15 residues in the CDR3. Per the germline V gene, CDR1 is SGDLS and CDR2 is YYNGEE. The CDR3 reads CASSGGTGGNTEAFF. The CDR3 DNA is TGTGCCAGCAGCGGAGGGACAGGGGGGAATACTGAAGCTTTCTTT.